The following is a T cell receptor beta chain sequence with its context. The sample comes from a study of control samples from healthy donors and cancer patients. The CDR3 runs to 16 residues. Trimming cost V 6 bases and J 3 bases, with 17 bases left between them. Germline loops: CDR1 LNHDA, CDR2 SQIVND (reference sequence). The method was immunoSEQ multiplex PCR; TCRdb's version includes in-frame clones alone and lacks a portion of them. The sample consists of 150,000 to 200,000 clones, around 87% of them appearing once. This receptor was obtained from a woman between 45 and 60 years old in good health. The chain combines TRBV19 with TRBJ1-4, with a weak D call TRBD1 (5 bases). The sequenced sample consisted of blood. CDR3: CASSSLRDRANEKLFF. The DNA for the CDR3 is TGTGCCAGTAGCTCCCTACGGGACCGGGCTAATGAAAAACTGTTTTTT.